This TCR beta chain was recovered during a study of stem cell transplantation in POMP-related autoinflammatory disease. Background on the study: The study hypothesized thymoproteasome defects skew the TRB repertoire via impaired CD8+ selection. Study findings and constraints: Fewer unique TRB V-J gene pairings were identified in patients with PRAID. A trend toward lower repertoire diversity and greater clonality appeared in every analyzed T-cell subset of PRAID patients.

Measured with immunoSEQ multiplex PCR; TCRdb has only the in-frame clones, and not every one. The table records under 11,000 clones, around nine tenths of them present only once. Germline assignment: CDR1 SGDLS and CDR2 YYNGEE. The CDR3 is made up of 14 amino acids. Trimming cost V 2 bases and J 6 bases, with 14 bases left between them. A word on this clone: Antigen specificity is unknown.

PRAID combined immunodeficiency and autoinflammation. The sequence was collected from a human donor with POMP-related autoinflammation and immune dysregulation (PRAID). Material: CD8+ T cells from PBMCs, obtained before stem cell transplantation. The gene calls are TRBV9 and TRBJ1-1, with D tentatively TRBD1 (6 bases). The CDR3 region is CASSVTGLEAEAFF. CDR3 nucleotides: TGTGCCAGCAGCGTCACAGGGTTGGAGGCTGAAGCTTTCTTT.